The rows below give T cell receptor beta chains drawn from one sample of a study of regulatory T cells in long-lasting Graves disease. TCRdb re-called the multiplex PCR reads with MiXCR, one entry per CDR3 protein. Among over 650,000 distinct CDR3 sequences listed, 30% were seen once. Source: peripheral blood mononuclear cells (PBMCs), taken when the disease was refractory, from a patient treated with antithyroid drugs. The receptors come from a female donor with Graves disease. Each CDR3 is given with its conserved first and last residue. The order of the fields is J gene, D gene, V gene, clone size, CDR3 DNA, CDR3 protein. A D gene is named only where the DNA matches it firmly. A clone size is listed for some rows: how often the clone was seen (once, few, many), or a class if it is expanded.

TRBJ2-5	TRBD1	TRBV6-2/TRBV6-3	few	TGTGCCAGCACCCGGACAGGGTTCGTGGAGACCCAGTACTTC	CASTRTGFVETQYF
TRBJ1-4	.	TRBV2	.	TGTGCCAGCACCTCGCCGGGGCGGGGCTTGCTTCTGTTTTTT	CASTSPGRGLLLFF
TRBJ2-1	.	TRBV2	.	TGTGCCAGCAGTTCCTTACTAGAGTCGGATGAGCAGTTCTTC	CASSSLLESDEQFF
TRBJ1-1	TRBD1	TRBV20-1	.	TGCAGTGCTAGAGATCCGGGACAGGGGGCGCGGACTGAAGCTTTCTTT	CSARDPGQGARTEAFF
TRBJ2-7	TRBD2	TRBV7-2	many	TGTGCCAGCAGCGTAGCGGGAGCAGTCGAGCAGTACTTC	CASSVAGAVEQYF
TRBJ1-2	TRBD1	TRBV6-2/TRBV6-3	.	TGTGCCACCCCTAGGGACAGGGGGCGAAACTATGGCTACACCTTC	CATPRDRGRNYGYTF
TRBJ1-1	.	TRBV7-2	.	TGTGCCAGCAGCTTACCCTCAGTGGAGCAGGTTGTGGCTGAAGCTTTCTTT	CASSLPSVEQVVAEAFF
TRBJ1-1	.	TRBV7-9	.	TGTGCCAGCAGCAGACGCCAAGAGGGACTTGAAGCTTTCTTT	CASSRRQEGLEAFF
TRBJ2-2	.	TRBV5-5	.	TGTGCCAGCAGGGGGGCCTCGCGGGAGAACACCGGGGAGCTGTTTTTT	CASRGASRENTGELFF
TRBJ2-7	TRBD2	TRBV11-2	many	TGTGCCAGCAGCACCTCCGGTGGGAGCGGGAGCTACCTCTACGAGCAGTACTTC	CASSTSGGSGSYLYEQYF
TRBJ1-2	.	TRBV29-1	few	TGCAGCGTGACGGCCCTCTATGGCTACACCTTC	CSVTALYGYTF
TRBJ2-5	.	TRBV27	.	TGTGCCAGCAGTTTAATTGCTAGCCGAGAGACCCAGTACTTC	CASSLIASRETQYF
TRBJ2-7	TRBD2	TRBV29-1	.	TGCAGCGTTGAAGGACTAGCGGGAGGCTACGAGCAGTACTTC	CSVEGLAGGYEQYF
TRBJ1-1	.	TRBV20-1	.	TGCAGTGCTAGGAGCTTGGGACGGTCAAACACTGAAGCTTTCTTT	CSARSLGRSNTEAFF
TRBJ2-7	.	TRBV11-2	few	TGTGCCAGCAGCTTAAGACGGGGCTACTCCTACGAGCAGTACTTC	CASSLRRGYSYEQYF
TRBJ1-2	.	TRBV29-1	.	TGCAGCGTTGGTGGGGTACTCGGCTACACCTTC	CSVGGVLGYTF
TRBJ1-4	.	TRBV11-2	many	TGTGCCAGCAGCCGGCGGGCAGGGGAGACTAATGAAAAACTGTTTTTT	CASSRRAGETNEKLFF
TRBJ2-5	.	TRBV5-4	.	TGTGCCAGCAGCTGGCAGGCCGGTCGTGCGGAGACCCAGTACTTC	CASSWQAGRAETQYF
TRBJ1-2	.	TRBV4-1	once	TGCGCCAGCAGCCAGAAGGAGGGCCCTCTACCTAGTGGCTACACCTTC	CASSQKEGPLPSGYTF
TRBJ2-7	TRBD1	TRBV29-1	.	TGCAGCGTTGGACGAACAGGGGGCGCGTCCTACGAGCAGTACTTC	CSVGRTGGASYEQYF
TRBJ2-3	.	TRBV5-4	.	TGTGCCAGCAGCTCTCATATCGTCCGGAGGGCACTAGGAGATACGCAGTATTTT	CASSSHIVRRALGDTQYF
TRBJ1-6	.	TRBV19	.	TGTGCCAGTAGTATAAAGGATAAGGGAATATCACCCCTCCACTTT	CASSIKDKGISPLHF
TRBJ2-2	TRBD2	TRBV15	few	TGTGCCACCAGCAGAGATCGACTAGCGGGAGGGAGGACCGGGGAGCTGTTTTTT	CATSRDRLAGGRTGELFF
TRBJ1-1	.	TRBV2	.	TGTGCCAGCAGCGCCCGGGAGATGAACACTGAAGCTTTCTTT	CASSAREMNTEAFF
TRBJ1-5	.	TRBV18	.	TGTGCCAGCTCACCAAGCCCGAAGGATCAGCCCCAGCATTTT	CASSPSPKDQPQHF
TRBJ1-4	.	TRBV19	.	TGTGCCAGTAGTATCTCGGCGGGTTTCGATGAAAAACTGTTTTTT	CASSISAGFDEKLFF
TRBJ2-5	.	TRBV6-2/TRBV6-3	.	TGTGCCAGCACCCCCATTGCGGGGGAGACCCAGTACTTC	CASTPIAGETQYF
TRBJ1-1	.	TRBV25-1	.	TGTGCCAGCAGTGCCTTCAGGGGAATGAACACTGAAGCTTTCTTT	CASSAFRGMNTEAFF
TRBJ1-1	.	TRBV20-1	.	TGCAGTACGCAGCAAACTAGAGGACGGACTGAAGCTTTCTTT	CSTQQTRGRTEAFF
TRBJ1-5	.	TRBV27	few	TGTGCCAGCAGTTTTGGCATCACAAGCAATCAGCCCCAGCATTTT	CASSFGITSNQPQHF
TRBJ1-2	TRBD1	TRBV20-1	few	TGCAGTGCTCCAATGACAGGGGCGAGCTACACCTTC	CSAPMTGASYTF
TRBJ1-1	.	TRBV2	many	TGTGCCAGCAGGCCTGAGCGGAGCCGAGAAGCTTTCTTT	CASRPERSREAFF
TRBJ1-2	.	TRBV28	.	TGTGCCAGCAGAGTTTGGGGGAGAGGGGGAGGCTACACCTTC	CASRVWGRGGGYTF
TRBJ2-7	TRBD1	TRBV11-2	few	TGTGCCAGCAGCTTAGACAGGGGGCAGGCCTACGAGCAGTACTTC	CASSLDRGQAYEQYF
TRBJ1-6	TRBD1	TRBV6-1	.	TGTGCCAGCAGTCCCCAACAGGGGGCGAGGTCACCCCTCCACTTT	CASSPQQGARSPLHF
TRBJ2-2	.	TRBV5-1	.	TGCGCCAGCAGCTTGCTAGGGAGAAACACCGGGGAGCTGTTTTTT	CASSLLGRNTGELFF
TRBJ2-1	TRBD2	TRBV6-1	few	TGTGCCAGCAGCCTCGGACTAGAGAGGAATGAGCAGTTCTTC	CASSLGLERNEQFF
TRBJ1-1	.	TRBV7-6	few	TGTGCCAGCAGCCCACAGGCATTGAACACTGAAGCTTTCTTT	CASSPQALNTEAFF
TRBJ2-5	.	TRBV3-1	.	TGTGCCAGCAGCCAGGATACAGGCCTCCAAGAGACCCAGTACTTC	CASSQDTGLQETQYF
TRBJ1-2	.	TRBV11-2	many	TGTGCCAGCAGCTCCCGCTTGCATGCTGGGTATGGCTACACCTTC	CASSSRLHAGYGYTF
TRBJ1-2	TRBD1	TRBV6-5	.	TGTGCCAGCAGTTTCCCGGACAGGGGTGACTATGGCTACACCTTC	CASSFPDRGDYGYTF
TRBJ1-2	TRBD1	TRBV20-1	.	TGCAGTGCACCGGGACGTGGACAGGTGGACTATGGCTACACCTTC	CSAPGRGQVDYGYTF
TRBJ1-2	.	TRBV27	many	TGTGCCAGCAGTTTGGTAGGGGCCGGTAACTATGGCTACACCTTC	CASSLVGAGNYGYTF
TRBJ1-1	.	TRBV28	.	TGTGCCAGCAGTCCATATACGGAGCTCCGGAACACTGAAGCTTTCTTT	CASSPYTELRNTEAFF
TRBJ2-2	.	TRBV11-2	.	TGTGCCAGCGAGGGACCAGACACCGGGGAGCTGTTTTTT	CASEGPDTGELFF
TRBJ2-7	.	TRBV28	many	TGTGCCAGCAGCACGACAGGTGGCAACTACGAGCAGTACTTC	CASSTTGGNYEQYF
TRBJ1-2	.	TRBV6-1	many	TGTGCCAGCAGTGAAAAGGGGGTCTATGGCTACACCTTC	CASSEKGVYGYTF
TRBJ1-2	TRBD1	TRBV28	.	TGTGCCAGCAGTTTACCGGGACAGCGCTTCCATGGCTACACCTTC	CASSLPGQRFHGYTF
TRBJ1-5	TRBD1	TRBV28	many	TGTGCCAGCCTCCTAACAGGGGGCGCGGGTCAGCCCCAGCATTTT	CASLLTGGAGQPQHF
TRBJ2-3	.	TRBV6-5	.	TGTGCCAGCAGTTACTCGAGAGGCCCAGATACGCAGTATTTT	CASSYSRGPDTQYF
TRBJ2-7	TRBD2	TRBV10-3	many	TGTGCCATCGGGGGACTAGCGGGGTCCTACGAGCAGTACTTC	CAIGGLAGSYEQYF
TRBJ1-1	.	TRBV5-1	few	TGCGCCAGCAGCTTGAGGACCGGGACACCAAAACCTGAAGCTTTCTTT	CASSLRTGTPKPEAFF
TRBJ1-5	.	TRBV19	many	TGTGCCAGTAGTATAGGAATGGGACGGAGGAATCAGCCCCAGCATTTT	CASSIGMGRRNQPQHF